A selection of T cell receptor beta chains follows, all from one sample in a study of blood T cell repertoires in COVID-19. Method: immunoSEQ multiplex PCR; TCRdb's copy keeps in-frame clones and lacks some. The sample gives 140,000 to 150,000 clones, roughly three quarters of which show up once; around 5.5% is in the top ten. Sequenced sample: PBMCs or T cells enriched from blood (not recorded which). Receptor source: a woman in her fifties or sixties who had recovered from COVID-19. Both conserved end residues are part of each CDR3. A D gene is named only where the DNA matches it firmly. Clone size is stated in some rows and not others, as once, few, many or a class when expanded.

d_gene	v_gene	abundance	j_gene	CDR3nt	CDR3aa
.	TRBV18	.	TRBJ2-3	TGTGCCAGCTCTTACGAGGCAGATACGCAGTATTTT	CASSYEADTQYF
TRBD1	TRBV18	.	TRBJ1-1	TGTGCCAGCTCACGGGGGACAGAGCCCTTTGAAGCTTTCTTT	CASSRGTEPFEAFF
TRBD1	TRBV2	.	TRBJ1-1	TGTGCCAGCAGCGGACAGGGATACACTGAAGCTTTCTTT	CASSGQGYTEAFF
.	TRBV3-1/TRBV3-2	.	TRBJ1-1	TGTGCCAGCAGCCAAGTCGCGGGTACCACTGAAGCTTTCTTT	CASSQVAGTTEAFF
TRBD1	TRBV28	.	TRBJ1-3	TGTGCCAGCAGTTTTCGGGACAGGGGGGGAAACACCATATATTTT	CASSFRDRGGNTIYF
.	TRBV28	.	TRBJ2-7	TGTGCCAGCAGTTCCCCCTTATACGAGCAGTACTTC	CASSSPLYEQYF
.	TRBV7-9	few	TRBJ2-2	TGTGCCAGCAGCCCCGGGATCGGGGAGCTGTTTTTT	CASSPGIGELFF
.	TRBV5-1	.	TRBJ1-2	TGCGCCACCCAGGGTTCGGGTGGCTACACCTTC	CATQGSGGYTF
TRBD1	TRBV28	.	TRBJ1-2	TGTGCCAGCAGGTCGACCCTAAGGGGGCACGGTGGCTACACCTTC	CASRSTLRGHGGYTF
.	TRBV5-8	.	TRBJ2-3	TGTGCCAGCAGCCCGTCCAGAGATACGCAGTATTTT	CASSPSRDTQYF
TRBD2	TRBV3-1/TRBV3-2	.	TRBJ2-7	TGTGCCAGCAGTCGGGGGGGCCTCTACGAGCAGTACTTC	CASSRGGLYEQYF
TRBD1	TRBV2	.	TRBJ1-5	TGTGCCAGCAGTGAGGGGACAGGACGTCGGCCCCAGCATTTT	CASSEGTGRRPQHF
.	TRBV2	.	TRBJ2-5	TGTGCCAGCAGTCTATTACGACACCACCAAGAGACCCAGTACTTC	CASSLLRHHQETQYF
.	TRBV30	once	TRBJ1-2	TGTGCCTGGAGAAGGAAACAGGGTCATGGCTACACCTTC	CAWRRKQGHGYTF
.	TRBV7-9	.	TRBJ1-1	TGTGCCAGCAGCTTACAGGGAGGGAGGACTGAAGCTTTCTTT	CASSLQGGRTEAFF
TRBD1	TRBV3-1/TRBV3-2	.	TRBJ2-7	TGTGCCAGCAGCCAAGATGGGACAGTTAACTACGAGCAGTACTTC	CASSQDGTVNYEQYF
TRBD1	TRBV4-1	.	TRBJ1-5	TGCGCCAGCAGCCAAGAGACAGGGGCTTCGCCCAATCAGCCCCAGCATTTT	CASSQETGASPNQPQHF
.	TRBV19	.	TRBJ2-3	TGTGCCAGTAGTGAGAGGGATACGCAGTATTTT	CASSERDTQYF
.	TRBV29-1	once	TRBJ1-2	TGCAGCGTTGGCCTCCGAGGGGGCTACACCTTC	CSVGLRGGYTF
TRBD1	TRBV18	.	TRBJ1-6	TGTGCCAGCTCACCGACAGGGGGCCGGGCGAATTCACCCCTCCACTTT	CASSPTGGRANSPLHF
TRBD1	TRBV6-5	few	TRBJ1-2	TGTGCCAGCCGGACAGGGTATGGTTATGGCTACACCTTC	CASRTGYGYGYTF